The 14 T cell receptor beta chains in this list originate from one sample, sequenced in a study of beta chain features in type 1 diabetes. Reverse transcribing all isolated RNA meant expressed TCRB transcripts were sequenced. The table came from immunoSEQ multiplex PCR; TCRdb's copy has only in-frame clones and leaves some out. The repertoire has 150,000 to 200,000 clones, 10% to 15% of them found once; the top ten carry 0.55% to 0.8%. The sample comprised central memory CD4+ T cells from blood. All receptors come from a woman between 18 and 29 years old in good health.

A few counts support this clone. This chain uses TRBV5-6 with TRBJ1-1; the D is unclear. Germline lookup yields CDR1 SGHDT and CDR2 YYEEEE. The CDR3 contains 12 residues. The V and J ends lost 9 bases and 4 bases respectively, with 13 bases between them. CDR3 sequence reads: CANEVSSTEAFF. The CDR3 DNA is TGTGCCAACGAGGTGTCGAGCACTGAAGCTTTCTTT.

This clone has only a few counts. The gene calls are TRBV15 and TRBJ2-5; D possibly corresponds to TRBD1 (6 bases). This CDR3 is 15 amino acids long. V gave up 0 bases and J gave up 5 bases, with 13 bases separating them. CDR1 is LNHNV, CDR2 YYDKDF, per germline (reference sequence). DNA for the CDR3: TGTGCCACCAGCAGAGATATAAGGACAGCGGAGACCCAGTACTTC. Translated: CATSRDIRTAETQYF.

This clone was counted a few times. The CDR3 nucleotides are TGTGCCAGCAGCCTCGCGGGGGGTACCGAAAAACTGTTTTTT. It is translated as CASSLAGGTEKLFF. The chain uses TRBV4-2 and TRBJ1-4, with TRBD1 as a possible D gene (5 bases). Germline CDR1 and CDR2: LGHNA and YNFKEQ. Trimming pared 4 bases from V and 8 bases from J, leaving 14 bases between. There are 14 residues in the CDR3.

This chain connects TRBV7-2 to TRBJ2-3; D unclear. There are 16 residues in the CDR3. CDR1 is SGHTA and CDR2 is FQGNSA in the germline V gene. V was pared by 2 bases and J by 0 bases, with 12 bases between. CDR3 coding DNA: TGTGCCAGCAGCTTACGTCTATCCCTAAGCACAGATACGCAGTATTTT. Translating it yields CASSLRLSLSTDTQYF.

The chain employs TRBV5-1 and TRBJ2-5, with 7 bases aligning to TRBD1. Germline V gene data show CDR1 as SGHRS and CDR2 as YFSETQ. The junction had 7 bases not matched to a gene; V was cut back by 2 bases and J by 0 bases. The CDR3 is made up of 16 amino acids. The CDR3 DNA reads TGCGCCAGCAGCTTAACCGGGACAGAGTACCAAGAGACCCAGTACTTC. Translated: CASSLTGTEYQETQYF. The full variable domain, its missing parts supplied by reference TRBV5-1 and TRBJ2-5, is KAGVTQTPRYLIKTRGQQVTLSCSPISGHRSVSWYQQTPGQGLQFLFEYFSETQRNKGNFPGRFSGRQFSNSRSEMNVSTLELGDSALYLCASSLTGTEYQETQYFGPGTRLLVL.

The chain uses TRBV4-3 and TRBJ2-7; weak D call: TRBD1 (5 bases). Germline lookup yields CDR1 LGHNA and CDR2 YSLEER. CDR3 length: 16 amino acids. V was cut by 2 bases and J by 5 bases, with 19 bases left in between. The CDR3 reads CASSQYPARESDEQYF. The CDR3 bases are TGCGCCAGCAGCCAATATCCTGCCAGGGAAAGCGACGAGCAGTACTTC.

This clone was counted between two and nine times. The V gene is TRBV5-1, the J gene TRBJ2-5; 7 bases align to TRBD2. The junction had 6 bases not matched to a gene; V was cut back by 4 bases and J by 3 bases. CDR1 is SGHRS, CDR2 YFSETQ, per germline. The CDR3 loop spans 14 amino acids. The CDR3 nucleotides read TGCGCCAGCAGCCCCCGACTAGCCGAAGAGACCCAGTACTTC. Translated: CASSPRLAEETQYF.

The V gene is TRBV7-9, the J gene TRBJ1-5; no clear D. V lost 5 bases and J lost 0, with 2 bases in between. The germline gives CDR1 SEHNR, CDR2 FQNEAQ (reference sequence). This CDR3 has 12 amino acids. The CDR3 region has the DNA TGTGCCAGCAGCCTTAGCAATCAGCCCCAGCATTTT. Protein sequence: CASSLSNQPQHF. Full variable domain (rest looked up from reference TRBV7-9 and TRBJ1-5): DTGVSQNPRHKITKRGQNVTFRCDPISEHNRLYWYRQTLGQGPEFLTYFQNEAQLEKSRLLSDRFSAERPKGSFSTLEIQRTEQGDSAMYLCASSLSNQPQHFGDGTRLSIL.

Only a few counts were recorded for this clone. The chain has TRBV18 and TRBJ2-7; 9 nucleotides agree with TRBD2. The V segment lost 3 bases and the J segment 0 bases; nucleotides outside the gene matches: 9. The CDR3 is 17 amino acids. Germline V gives CDR1 KGHSH, CDR2 LQKENI. CDR3 coding DNA: TGTGCCAGCTCACCGGATTGGGCGGGAGGGAACTCCTACGAGCAGTACTTC. Its protein is CASSPDWAGGNSYEQYF.

The chain carries TRBV4-2 and TRBJ1-2; D gene uncertain. The CDR3 is made up of 14 amino acids. Germline V gene sequence: CDR1 LGHNA, CDR2 YNFKEQ. V was clipped by 1 base and J by 5 bases, with 11 bases between them. CDR3 region: CASSQVPRAYGYTF. CDR3 sequence (DNA): TGTGCCAGCAGCCAAGTTCCCAGAGCGTATGGCTACACCTTC.

This chain joins TRBV6-6 and TRBJ2-5; 14 nucleotides line up with TRBD2. V dropped 6 bases and J dropped 3; count of bases not matched to a gene: 0. Germline V lookup: CDR1 MNHNY, CDR2 SVGAGI (reference sequence). The CDR3 covers 14 residues. The DNA for the CDR3 is TGTGCCAGCAGGACTAGCGGGAGGGAAGAGACCCAGTACTTC. This codes for CASRTSGREETQYF.

This clone was seen more than once but under ten times. V gene TRBV4-1 combines with J gene TRBJ2-7, with 10 bases fitting TRBD1. The junction had 8 bases not matched to a gene; V was cut back by 0 bases and J by 3 bases. The CDR3 extends over 17 amino acids. The germline CDR1 and CDR2 sequences are MGHRA and YSYEKL. This chain's CDR3 is CASSQELRRTGGYEQYF. The CDR3, as DNA: TGCGCCAGCAGCCAAGAGCTTCGTAGGACAGGGGGCTACGAGCAGTACTTC.

This clone was found a few times. Other DNA sequences from this sample encode an identical CDR3 as well. This chain uses TRBV29-1 with TRBJ1-2; D possibly corresponds to TRBD1 (5 bases). The germline CDR1 and CDR2 sequences are SQVTM and ANQGSEA. V dropped 2 bases and J dropped 6 bases, with 10 bases sitting between them. This CDR3 spans 12 amino acids. CDR3 residues: CSVELQGNGYTF. The DNA of the CDR3 is TGCAGCGTTGAACTCCAGGGAAATGGCTACACCTTC. The variable domain in full, completed from reference TRBV29-1 and TRBJ1-2, reads SAVISQKPSRDICQRGTSLTIQCQVDSQVTMMFWYRQQPGQSLTLIATANQGSEATYESGFVIDKFPISRPNLTFSTLTVSNMSPEDSSIYLCSVELQGNGYTFGSGTRLTVV.

The V and J genes are TRBV12-5 and TRBJ2-2, with 7 bases matching TRBD2. The germline CDR1 and CDR2 sequences are LGHNT and FRNRAP. The trim removed 5 bases at V and 5 bases at J, leaving 8 bases unmatched. The CDR3 has 15 residues. DNA for the CDR3: TGTGCTAGTGGTGCCAATACGGGGGGTACCGGGGAGCTGTTTTTT. It codes for CASGANTGGTGELFF.